The 20 T cell receptor beta chains below all came from one sample that was sequenced in a study of blood T cell repertoires in COVID-19. Libraries were prepared by immunoSEQ multiplex PCR; TCRdb keeps only in-frame clonotypes and omits some of them. Among 210,000 or so clones listed, over 70% were seen once. The sequenced material came from PBMCs or T cells enriched from blood (not recorded which). The receptors shown here come from a woman aged 30 to 39 who had been exposed to COVID-19.

The chain carries TRBV19 and TRBJ1-2, with TRBD1 matching over 10 bases. The V segment lost 6 bases and the J segment 1 base; nucleotides outside the gene matches: 14. Germline CDR1 and CDR2: LNHDA and SQIVND (reference sequence). This CDR3 region has 18 residues. This chain's CDR3 is CASRKGPGQGFSNYGYTF. The CDR3 region has the DNA TGTGCCAGTAGAAAAGGCCCGGGACAGGGGTTTAGTAACTATGGCTACACCTTC.

The rearrangement joins TRBV27 to TRBJ2-1; 10 bases are a match to TRBD2. In germline, CDR1 is MNHEY, CDR2 SMNVEV (reference sequence). The J segment lost 3 bases and the V segment lost 3 bases, leaving 5 bases of the junction unmatched. CDR3 size: 16 residues. In nucleotides, the CDR3 is TGTGCCAGCAGTTTCCGGACTAGCGGAAACTACAATGAGCAGTTCTTC. Its protein product is CASSFRTSGNYNEQFF.

This chain joins TRBV5-1 and TRBJ2-5, with TRBD2 matching 14 bases. This CDR3 is 16 amino acids long. From germline, CDR1 is SGHRS and CDR2 YFSETQ. The V gene end was trimmed by 3 bases and the J gene end by 5 bases; junction bases not matched to a gene: 6. The DNA of the CDR3 is TGCGCCAGCAGCTGGGGACTAGCGGGAGCCGGTGAGACCCAGTACTTC. As protein: CASSWGLAGAGETQYF.

The chain combines TRBV7-9 with TRBJ1-1; perhaps TRBD1 as D (5 bases). Germline V gives CDR1 SEHNR, CDR2 FQNEAQ (reference sequence). The CDR3 totals 14 residues. Trimming pared 4 bases from V and 1 base from J, leaving 10 bases between. The CDR3 protein is CASSSRAPNTEAFF. The CDR3 bases are TGTGCCAGCAGCTCCAGGGCCCCGAACACTGAAGCTTTCTTT.

J is TRBJ1-5 and V is TRBV19, with D tentatively TRBD1 (6 bases). This CDR3 spans 15 amino acids. Trimming took off 6 bases at V and 1 base at J, with 13 bases between the two ends. Germline V lookup: CDR1 LNHDA, CDR2 SQIVND (reference sequence). The CDR3 DNA reads as TGTGCCAGTAGCCCCCCGGGACAAAGCAATCAGCCCCAGCATTTT. Translation: CASSPPGQSNQPQHF.

The rearrangement joins TRBV23-1 to TRBJ1-2; tentatively, D is TRBD1 (6 bases). Being an ORF, TRBV23-1 has a function that is uncertain. V gave up 0 bases and J gave up 1 base, with 9 bases separating them. The CDR3 runs to 15 residues. This CDR3 reads CASSQSKDSNYGYTF. The CDR3 DNA is TGCGCCAGCAGTCAATCGAAGGACAGTAACTATGGCTACACCTTC.

In its sample, this clone was seen a few times. V usage is TRBV10-2 and J usage is TRBJ2-3; D ambiguous. CDR1 WSHSY and CDR2 SAAADI come from the germline V gene. The CDR3 runs 15 residues. The germline V and J ends were trimmed by 0 bases and 1 base, with 8 bases remaining between them. CDR3 in DNA: TGCGCCAGCAGTGAGTCGTCGAGCCGCACAGATACGCAGTATTTT. This encodes CASSESSSRTDTQYF.

This chain uses TRBV19 with TRBJ1-3; TRBD1 might be the D (5 bases). Germline lookup yields CDR1 LNHDA and CDR2 SQIVND (reference sequence). V shed 3 bases and J shed 4 bases, with 7 bases lying between them. The CDR3 is 13 residues long. CDR3 loop: CASSIRQGNTIYF. The DNA for the CDR3 is TGTGCCAGTAGTATCCGACAGGGAAACACCATATATTTT.

V and J are TRBV5-1 and TRBJ1-2; possibly TRBD1 for D (6 bases). Looked up from germline, CDR1 is SGHRS and CDR2 is YFSETQ. The CDR3 has 14 amino acids. The V and J ends lost 0 bases and 4 bases respectively, with 10 bases between them. CDR3 sequence reads: CASSLVDRTYGYTF. As DNA, the CDR3 is TGCGCCAGCAGCTTGGTAGACAGGACCTATGGCTACACCTTC.

The chain carries TRBV4-2 and TRBJ2-4; 7 nucleotides agree with TRBD2. In germline, CDR1 is LGHNA, CDR2 YNFKEQ. The CDR3 runs 15 residues. With V trimmed by 1 base and J by 7 bases, 7 bases remained unmatched. This CDR3 reads CASSQVAGVRNIQYF. The CDR3 DNA reads TGTGCCAGCAGCCAAGTTGCGGGAGTAAGGAACATTCAGTACTTC.

This sequence joins TRBV29-1 and TRBJ1-2; D gene unclear. Germline lookup yields CDR1 SQVTM and CDR2 ANQGSEA. The germline V and J ends were trimmed by 2 bases and 2 bases, with 6 bases remaining between them. CDR3 size: 12 residues. Here the CDR3 DNA reads TGCAGCGTTGAATTGCAGAACTATGGCTACACCTTC. Translating gives CSVELQNYGYTF.

The chain is built from TRBV4-1 and TRBJ2-1, with 11 bases that match TRBD2. The CDR3 spans 17 residues. Germline CDR1 MGHRA, CDR2 YSYEKL. V was clipped by 0 bases and J by 9 bases; unmatched bases: 10. Here the CDR3 DNA reads TGCGCCAGCAGCCAAGATCCGAGTAGCGGGAGGGCCGGTGAGCAGTTCTTC. Its protein product is CASSQDPSSGRAGEQFF.

The rearrangement uses TRBV2 and TRBJ1-2; D gene ambiguous. The V gene's germline CDR1 is SNHLY and CDR2 FYNNEI. The CDR3 is 14 residues long. V lost 8 bases, J lost 8 bases, and 21 bases lay in between. CDR3 DNA: TGTGCCAGCCACCGGCAGGTTATTCACTCGGGCTACACCTTC. Protein: CASHRQVIHSGYTF.

CDR3 nucleotide sequence: TGTGCCAGCAGTTTTGGCCTACCAGGGGGTAATGGCTACACCTTC. It codes for CASSFGLPGGNGYTF. The chain couples TRBV27 to TRBJ1-2, with 7 bases matching TRBD1. CDR3 length: 15 amino acids. In germline, CDR1 is MNHEY, CDR2 SMNVEV (reference sequence). V was clipped by 3 bases and J by 6 bases; unmatched bases: 10.

The V call is TRBV30, the J call TRBJ2-1; D gene unclear. The V end lost 5 bases, the J end lost 8 bases, and 10 bases lay between the germline ends. This CDR3 has 11 residues. Per the germline V gene, CDR1 is GTSNPN and CDR2 is SVGIG (reference sequence). CDR3: CAWGLGDEQFF. The DNA of the CDR3 is TGTGCCTGGGGGTTGGGCGATGAGCAGTTCTTC. The full variable domain, in which reference TRBV30 and TRBJ2-1 provide the parts outside the CDR3, is SQTIHQWPATLVQPVGSPLSLECTVEGTSNPNLYWYRQAAGRGLQLLFYSVGIGQISSEVPQNLSASRPQDRQFILSSKKLLLSDSGFYLCAWGLGDEQFFGPGTRLTVL.

The chain combines TRBV4-2 with TRBJ2-7; 7 positions agree with TRBD2. Germline assignment: CDR1 LGHNA and CDR2 YNFKEQ. With V trimmed by 5 bases and J by 3 bases, 7 bases remained unmatched. The CDR3 is 14 amino acids. In nucleotides, the CDR3 is TGTGCCAGCAGCAAAGGCGGGAGAATCTACGAGCAGTACTTC. Translated: CASSKGGRIYEQYF.

J is TRBJ1-4 and V is TRBV5-1, with unresolved D. This CDR3 has 14 amino acids. Germline values: CDR1 SGHRS, CDR2 YFSETQ. Trimming stripped 3 bases from V and 8 bases from J, with 14 bases between. The CDR3, as DNA: TGCGCCAGCAGCTCAGGTGAAAGCGGAGAAAAACTGTTTTTT. Amino acids: CASSSGESGEKLFF.

The rearrangement joins TRBV27 to TRBJ2-1; 7 bases align to TRBD2. Trimming removed 4 bases from V and 4 bases from J; junction bases left unmatched: 7. There are 15 residues in the CDR3. Looked up from germline, CDR1 is MNHEY and CDR2 is SMNVEV (reference sequence). CDR3 region: CASSSPGGGYNEQFF. For the CDR3, the DNA is TGTGCCAGCAGTTCTCCGGGAGGAGGGTACAATGAGCAGTTCTTC.

This sequence joins TRBV4-1 and TRBJ2-5; tentatively, D is TRBD1 (6 bases). The germline gives CDR1 MGHRA, CDR2 YSYEKL. Trimming cost V 0 bases and J 4 bases, with 15 bases left between them. The CDR3 runs 16 residues. CDR3 loop: CASSQEGQGNGETQYF. The CDR3 DNA sequence: TGCGCCAGCAGCCAAGAGGGTCAGGGGAACGGAGAGACCCAGTACTTC.

The rearrangement links TRBV18 to TRBJ2-5, with D tentatively TRBD2 (5 bases). V shed 2 bases and J shed 9 bases, with 7 bases lying between them. This CDR3 region has 11 residues. Germline V lookup: CDR1 KGHSH, CDR2 LQKENI. In DNA, the CDR3 is TGTGCCAGCTCACCAGGGAGCCCCCAGTACTTC. Translated: CASSPGSPQYF.